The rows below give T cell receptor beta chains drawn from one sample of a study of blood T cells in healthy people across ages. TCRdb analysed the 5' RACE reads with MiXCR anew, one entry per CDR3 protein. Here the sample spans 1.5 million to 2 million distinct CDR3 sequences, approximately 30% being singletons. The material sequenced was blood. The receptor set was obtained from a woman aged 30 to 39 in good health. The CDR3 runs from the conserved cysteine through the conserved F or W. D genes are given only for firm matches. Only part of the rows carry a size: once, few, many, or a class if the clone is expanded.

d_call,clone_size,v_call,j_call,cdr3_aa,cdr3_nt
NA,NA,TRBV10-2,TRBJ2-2,CASSAIYGELFF,TGCGCCAGCAGTGCAATATACGGGGAGCTGTTTTTT
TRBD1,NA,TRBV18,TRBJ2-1,CASSPRDRNNEQFF,TGTGCCAGCTCACCTAGGGACAGGAACAATGAGCAGTTCTTC
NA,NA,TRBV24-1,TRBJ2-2,CTTSDYKSGELFF,TGTACCACCAGTGATTACAAATCCGGGGAGCTGTTTTTT
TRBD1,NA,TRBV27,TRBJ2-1,CASSAGGYNNEQFF,TGTGCCAGCAGCGCAGGGGGTTATAACAATGAGCAGTTCTTC
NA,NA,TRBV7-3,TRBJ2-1,CASSLSSGYYTEQFF,TGTGCCAGCAGCTTAAGTTCAGGATACTACACTGAGCAGTTCTTC
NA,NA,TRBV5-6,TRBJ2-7,CASRQQGWADEQYF,TGTGCCAGCAGACAACAGGGTTGGGCGGACGAGCAGTACTTC
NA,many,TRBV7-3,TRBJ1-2,CASSLKGTGYGYTF,TGTGCCAGCAGTCTTAAAGGGACTGGCTATGGCTACACCTTC
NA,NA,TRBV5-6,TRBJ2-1,CASSMKGSYEQFF,TGTGCCAGCAGTATGAAGGGGAGCTATGAGCAGTTCTTC
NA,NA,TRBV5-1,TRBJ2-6,CASSLDAPGANVLNF,TGCGCCAGCAGCTTGGATGCTCCTGGGGCCAACGTCCTGAACTTC
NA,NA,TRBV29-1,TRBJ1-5,CSVRQTSNQPQHF,TGCAGCGTTCGACAGACAAGCAATCAGCCCCAGCATTTT
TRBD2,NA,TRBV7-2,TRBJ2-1,CASSLQLAGSSYNEQFF,TGTGCCAGCAGCCTCCAACTAGCGGGGAGCTCCTACAATGAGCAGTTCTTC
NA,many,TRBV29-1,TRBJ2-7,CSVKGREVGNEQYF,TGCAGCGTCAAGGGCAGGGAGGTCGGTAACGAGCAGTACTTC
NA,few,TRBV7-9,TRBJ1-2,CASSLGTVIGYTF,TGTGCCAGCAGCTTAGGGACGGTTATCGGCTACACCTTC
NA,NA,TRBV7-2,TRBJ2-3,CASSSGPRRTDTQYF,TGTGCCAGCAGCTCAGGGCCGAGACGCACAGATACGCAGTATTTT
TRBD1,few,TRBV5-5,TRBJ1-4,CASSLGAGGHFNEKLFF,TGTGCCAGCAGCTTGGGGGCAGGGGGCCACTTTAATGAAAAACTGTTTTTT
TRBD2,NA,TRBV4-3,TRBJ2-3,CASSQDLLAGDTQYF,TGCGCCAGCAGCCAAGATTTACTAGCGGGAGATACGCAGTATTTT
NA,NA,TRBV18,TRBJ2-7,CASSQQGKEQYF,TGTGCCAGCTCACAACAGGGTAAGGAGCAGTACTTC
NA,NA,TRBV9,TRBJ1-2,CASSVVEGRGYTF,TGTGCCAGCAGCGTAGTGGAGGGGCGAGGCTACACCTTC
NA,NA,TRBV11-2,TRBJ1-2,CASSLVLGMNYGYTF,TGTGCCAGCAGCTTAGTTCTGGGGATGAACTATGGCTACACCTTC
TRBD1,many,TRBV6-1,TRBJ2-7,CASQDRVKWDEQYF,TGTGCCAGTCAGGACAGGGTCAAGTGGGACGAGCAGTACTTC
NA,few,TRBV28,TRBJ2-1,CASSLYSGASRDEQFF,TGTGCCAGCAGTTTATACTCCGGGGCTTCACGCGATGAGCAGTTCTTC
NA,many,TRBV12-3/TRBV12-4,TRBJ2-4,CASSLQGKAKNIQYF,TGTGCCAGCAGTTTACAGGGGAAGGCCAAAAACATTCAGTACTTC